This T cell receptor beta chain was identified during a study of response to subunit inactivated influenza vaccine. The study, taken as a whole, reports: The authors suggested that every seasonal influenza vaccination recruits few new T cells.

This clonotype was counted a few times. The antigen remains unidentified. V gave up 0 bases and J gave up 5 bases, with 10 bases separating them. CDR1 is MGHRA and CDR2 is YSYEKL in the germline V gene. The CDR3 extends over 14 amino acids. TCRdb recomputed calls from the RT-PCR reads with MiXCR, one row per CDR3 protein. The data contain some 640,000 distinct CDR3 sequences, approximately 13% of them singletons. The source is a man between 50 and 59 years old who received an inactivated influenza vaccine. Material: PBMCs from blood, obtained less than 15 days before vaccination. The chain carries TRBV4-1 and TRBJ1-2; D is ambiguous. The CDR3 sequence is CASSQDQRPYGYTF. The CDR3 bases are TGCGCCAGCAGCCAAGATCAAAGACCGTATGGCTACACCTTC.